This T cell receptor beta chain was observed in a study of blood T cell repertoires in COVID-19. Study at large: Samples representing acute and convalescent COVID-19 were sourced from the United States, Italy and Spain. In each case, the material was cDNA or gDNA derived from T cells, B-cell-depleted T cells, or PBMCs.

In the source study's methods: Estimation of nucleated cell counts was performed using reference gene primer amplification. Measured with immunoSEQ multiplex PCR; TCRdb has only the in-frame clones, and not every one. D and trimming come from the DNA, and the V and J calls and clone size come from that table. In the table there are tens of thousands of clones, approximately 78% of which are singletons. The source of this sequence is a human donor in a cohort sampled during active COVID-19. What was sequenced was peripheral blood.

This CDR3 is CASSLDGTVSSYEQYF. CDR3 in DNA: TGTGCCAGCAGCTTAGACGGGACAGTAAGCTCCTACGAGCAGTACTTC. This chain links TRBV11-3 with TRBJ2-7; 7 bases agree with TRBD1. Germline assignment: CDR1 SGHNT and CDR2 YENEEA. This CDR3 comprises 16 residues. The junction had 5 bases not matched to a gene; V was cut back by 0 bases and J by 0 bases.